This TCR beta chain comes out of a study of T cell changes during pregnancy in multiple sclerosis. V lost 5 bases and J 3 bases, leaving 14 bases between the germline ends. CDR1 is MNHEY, CDR2 SMNVEV, per germline (reference sequence). The CDR3 is 14 residues long. Profiled with immunoSEQ multiplex PCR; TCRdb holds only in-frame clones, not every one. The sample contains 20,000 to 25,000 clones, approximately 90% of which appear only once. The sequencing used CD8+ T cells from peripheral blood mononuclear cells, collected in the second trimester of pregnancy. The V call is TRBV27, the J call TRBJ2-7; weak D call: TRBD2 (6 bases). This sequence was found in a female donor in good health, enrolled as a control in a pregnancy study. The CDR3 DNA reads TGTGCCAGCAGTATCGGGGGAGTAGACTACGAGCAGTACTTC. Its protein is CASSIGGVDYEQYF.